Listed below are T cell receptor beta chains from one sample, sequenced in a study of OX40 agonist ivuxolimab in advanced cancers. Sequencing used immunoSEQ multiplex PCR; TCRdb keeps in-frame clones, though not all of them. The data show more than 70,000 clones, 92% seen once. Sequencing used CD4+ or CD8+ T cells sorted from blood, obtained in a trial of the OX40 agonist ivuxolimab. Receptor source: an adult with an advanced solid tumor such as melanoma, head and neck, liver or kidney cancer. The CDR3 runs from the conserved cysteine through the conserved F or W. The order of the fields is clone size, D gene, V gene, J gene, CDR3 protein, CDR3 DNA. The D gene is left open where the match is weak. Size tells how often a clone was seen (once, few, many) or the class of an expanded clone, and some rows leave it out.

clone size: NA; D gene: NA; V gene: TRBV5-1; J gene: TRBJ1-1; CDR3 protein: CASSLIPLSRGSNTEAFF; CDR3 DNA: TGCGCCAGCAGCTTGATACCCCTTTCCAGGGGTTCGAACACTGAAGCTTTCTTT
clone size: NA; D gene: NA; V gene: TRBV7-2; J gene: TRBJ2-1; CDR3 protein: CASSLVPLSHNEQFF; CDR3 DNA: TGTGCCAGCAGCTTAGTCCCCTTATCCCACAATGAGCAGTTCTTC
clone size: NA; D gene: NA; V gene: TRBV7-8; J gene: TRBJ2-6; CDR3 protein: CASRGANVLTF; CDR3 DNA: TGTGCCTCCAGGGGGGCCAACGTCCTGACTTTC
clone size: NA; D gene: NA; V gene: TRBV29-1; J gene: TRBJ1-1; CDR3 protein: CSDPIRGDQAFF; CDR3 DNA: TGCAGCGATCCGATCAGGGGAGATCAAGCTTTCTTT
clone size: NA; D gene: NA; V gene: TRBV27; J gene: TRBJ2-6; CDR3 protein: CASSLSTGSSGANVLTF; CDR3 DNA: TGTGCCAGCAGTTTATCAACAGGCAGCTCTGGGGCCAACGTCCTGACTTTC
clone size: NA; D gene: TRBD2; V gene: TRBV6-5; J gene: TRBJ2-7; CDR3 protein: CASSSGGRSYEQYF; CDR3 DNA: TGTGCCAGCAGTTCGGGGGGACGCTCCTACGAGCAGTACTTC
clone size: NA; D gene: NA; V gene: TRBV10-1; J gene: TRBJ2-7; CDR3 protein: CASSDGGSAYEQYF; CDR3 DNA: TGCGCCAGCAGTGACGGGGGCTCGGCCTACGAGCAGTACTTC
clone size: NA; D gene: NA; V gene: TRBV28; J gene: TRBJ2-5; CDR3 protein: CASSLVWDQETQYF; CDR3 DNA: TGTGCCAGCAGTTTAGTTTGGGATCAAGAGACCCAGTACTTC
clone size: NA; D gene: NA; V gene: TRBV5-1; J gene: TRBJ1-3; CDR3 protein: CASSLRGNGNTIYF; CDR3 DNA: TGCGCCAGCAGCTTGCGAGGGAACGGAAACACCATATATTTT
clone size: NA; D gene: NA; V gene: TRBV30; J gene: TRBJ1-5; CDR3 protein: CAWSLGSPNQPQHF; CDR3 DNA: TGTGCCTGGAGCCTGGGCTCCCCCAATCAGCCCCAGCATTTT
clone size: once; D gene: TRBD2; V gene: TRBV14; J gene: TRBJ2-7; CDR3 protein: CASSQGGGSGYEQYF; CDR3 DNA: TGTGCCAGCAGCCAAGGGGGCGGGAGCGGCTACGAGCAGTACTTC
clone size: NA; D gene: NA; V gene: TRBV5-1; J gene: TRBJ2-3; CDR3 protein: CASSLEATAGDTQYF; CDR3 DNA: TGCGCCAGCAGCTTGGAGGCTACGGCAGGGGATACGCAGTATTTT
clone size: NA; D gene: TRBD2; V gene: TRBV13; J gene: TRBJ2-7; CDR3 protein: CASSRFASAGGGYEQYF; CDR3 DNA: TGTGCCAGCAGCCGCTTCGCCTCAGCGGGAGGCGGGTACGAGCAGTACTTC
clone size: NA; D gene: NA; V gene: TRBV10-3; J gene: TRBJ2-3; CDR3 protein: CATQSDGDTQYF; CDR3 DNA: TGTGCCACACAGTCCGACGGGGATACGCAGTATTTT
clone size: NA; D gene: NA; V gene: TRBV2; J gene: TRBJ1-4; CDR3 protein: CASRDRMPNEKLFF; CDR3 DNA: TGTGCCAGCAGGGATAGGATGCCTAATGAAAAACTGTTTTTT
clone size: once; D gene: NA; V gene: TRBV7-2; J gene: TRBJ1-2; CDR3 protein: CASSPDRNYGYTF; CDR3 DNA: TGTGCCAGCAGCCCGGACCGCAACTATGGCTACACCTTC
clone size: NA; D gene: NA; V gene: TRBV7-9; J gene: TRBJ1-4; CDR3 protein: CASSLKGTGGGKLFF; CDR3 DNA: TGTGCCAGCAGCTTAAAAGGGACCGGTGGGGGAAAACTGTTTTTT
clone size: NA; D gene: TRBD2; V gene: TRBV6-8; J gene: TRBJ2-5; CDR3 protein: CASSPRASGSYETQYF; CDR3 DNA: TGTGCCAGCAGCCCCAGGGCTAGCGGGAGTTACGAGACCCAGTACTTC
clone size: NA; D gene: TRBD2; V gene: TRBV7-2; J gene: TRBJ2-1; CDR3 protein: CASVAGPATYNEQFF; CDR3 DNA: TGTGCCAGCGTAGCGGGGCCGGCAACCTACAATGAGCAGTTCTTC
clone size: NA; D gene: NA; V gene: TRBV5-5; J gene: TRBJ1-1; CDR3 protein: CASSLRGQASEAFF; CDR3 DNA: TGTGCCAGCAGCTTGAGGGGCCAGGCGAGTGAAGCTTTCTTT
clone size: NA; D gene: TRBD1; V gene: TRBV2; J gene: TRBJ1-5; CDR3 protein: CASSETGEDQPQHF; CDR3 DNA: TGTGCCAGCAGTGAGACAGGGGAGGATCAGCCCCAGCATTTT
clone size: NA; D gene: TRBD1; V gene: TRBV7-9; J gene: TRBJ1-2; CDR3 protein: CASSQVKEQGAEGYTF; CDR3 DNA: TGTGCCAGCAGCCAAGTGAAGGAACAGGGGGCTGAGGGCTACACCTTC
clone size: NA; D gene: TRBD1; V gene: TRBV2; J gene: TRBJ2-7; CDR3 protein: CASRLTGESYEQYF; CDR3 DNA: TGTGCCAGCAGACTTACAGGGGAGAGCTACGAGCAGTACTTC
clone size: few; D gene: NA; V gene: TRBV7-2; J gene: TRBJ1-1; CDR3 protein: CASSLAGHTNTEAFF; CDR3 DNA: TGTGCCAGCAGCTTAGCGGGACATACGAACACTGAAGCTTTCTTT
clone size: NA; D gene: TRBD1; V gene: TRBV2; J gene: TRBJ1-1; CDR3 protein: CASSEATGVTEAFF; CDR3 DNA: TGTGCCAGCAGTGAAGCGACAGGGGTCACTGAAGCTTTCTTT
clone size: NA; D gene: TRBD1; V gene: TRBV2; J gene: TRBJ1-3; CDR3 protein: CAGRRTGGPNTIYF; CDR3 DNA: TGTGCCGGCAGACGGACAGGGGGGCCCAACACCATATATTTT
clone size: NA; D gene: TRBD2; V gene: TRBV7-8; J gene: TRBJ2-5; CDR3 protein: CASSLGTSGVQTQYF; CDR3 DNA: TGTGCCAGCAGCTTAGGGACTAGCGGGGTTCAGACCCAGTACTTC
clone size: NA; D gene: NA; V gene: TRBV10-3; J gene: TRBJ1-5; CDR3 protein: CAISDVRSQGDNQPQHF; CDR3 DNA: TGTGCCATCAGTGATGTAAGGTCACAGGGCGACAATCAGCCCCAGCATTTT
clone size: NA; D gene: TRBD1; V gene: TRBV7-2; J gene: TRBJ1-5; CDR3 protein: CASSLTGNDNQPQHF; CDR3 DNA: TGTGCCAGCAGCTTGACAGGGAACGACAATCAGCCCCAGCATTTT